Below, one T cell receptor beta chain is given with its context. Its antigen specificity is not known. No qualities accompany the bases; no much larger clone lies one base away. This specimen belongs to a study of blood T cells in healthy people across ages (dated by TCRdb to between 2014 and 2016). Study-wide context: In model experiments, template switching captured about one uniquely barcoded TCR beta cDNA molecule for every two T cells. The study measured age-related changes in TCR beta repertoire diversity using deep sequencing normalized with unique cDNA molecular identifiers. Donors were grouped into four age groups: young (average approximately 16 years), middle-aged (39), aged (about 60) and long-lived (just over 80). For two donors (one aged 18 to 30 and one aged 80 or older), the study analyzed two additional independent replicas of 1 million unique cDNA reads from the same blood draw. Beyond this particular receptor, the publication reports: Conclusive comparison of naive and antigen-experienced compartments was prevented by the profiling of bulk unsorted PBMCs. There was a strong correlation between observed TCR beta diversity and the percentage of naive T cells measured by flow cytometry. Estimates of total diversity based on one million sequenced T cells were considered lower bounds and underestimates. Compared with the aged group, the long-lived group had more naive CD4+ T cells, fewer expanded clones and increased TCR diversity, suggesting age selection. As age increased, observed TCR beta diversity per million T cells dropped in a roughly linear way, and a significant reduction was already evident by age 40. Because donor CMV infection status was unknown, age-related changes in expanded clonotypes were potentially confounded.

Libraries were constructed by 5' RACE. TCRdb records Illumina HiSeq 2500 as the sequencer. A second PCR of roughly 7 to 11 cycles was performed with a sample-barcoded 5' primer and a J-beta primer mix. Each TCR beta cDNA molecule received a unique molecular identifier from a template-switch 5' adaptor carrying 12 random nucleotides. At least 2.5 million CDR3-containing paired-end reads were obtained from each sample. First-strand cDNA synthesis was performed from all RNA using the Mint cDNA synthesis kit, with priming by a TRBC-specific oligonucleotide. After uracil-DNA glycosylase treatment, a first 18-cycle PCR used universal primers M1SS and BC2_uni_R on all cDNA. In the original analysis: For normalization, 1 million high-quality reads, each with a distinct molecular identifier, were randomly selected from each sample. Instead of being binned into consensus sequences, reads with shared molecular identifiers were discarded. CDR3 identification, clonotype clustering and error correction used MiTCR with a Q25 quality threshold and the strictest error-elimination algorithm. A nonparametric unseen species model using Euler transformation provided a lower-bound estimate of total TCR beta diversity. TCRdb reprocessed the public reads (quality trimming at Q25 with fastp, clone calling with MiXCR) and kept in-frame beta chains. Rows matching on CDR3 protein sequence are summarized as one entry with the most common DNA and genes. The V and J calls follow TCRdb's processing rather than the paper's. A total of 800,000 or so distinct CDR3 sequences appear in this sample, about 25% of them only once. The ten largest make up around 3.6% of the sample.

The trim is 2 bases for V and 8 bases for J, with a gap of 10 bases between the germline ends. From its cysteine to its phenylalanine, the CDR3 spans 13 amino acids. The retained sequence is limited to the CDR3, 39 bases, with the frame set at the first base. Systemically healthy Caucasian individuals from Russia, some 36 in total and aged roughly 6 to 100 years, were included as donors. Roughly 9 milliliters of peripheral blood were drawn from each donor into EDTA-treated Vacutainer tubes. Ficoll-Paque density-gradient centrifugation was used to isolate PBMCs, with at least 7 million obtained per sample. Total RNA was extracted from PBMCs with Trizol reagent, with at least 6 micrograms obtained per sample. The percentages of naive CD45RAhigh/CD27high T cells were determined by flow cytometry on a PBMC aliquot from every donor. The same sample was also studied in work on T cells of mothers and their children. Looking at the second paper: Donors were nine systemically healthy Caucasian individuals: three mothers and their six children. cDNA synthesis used all of the extracted RNA, with roughly 1.5 ug of RNA in each 15 ul reaction. In the second PCR, the M1S primer introduced both the sample barcodes and 2-4 random nucleotides. Over 9.5 million TCR beta CDR3 reads came from each mother, compared with some 3.1 million reads from each child. Thymic selection similarly shapes TCR recombination output in related and unrelated pairs, with minor effect from inherited differences. Normalized repertoire overlap was always found to be slightly, but never significantly, higher in related mother-child pairs than in unrelated mother-child pairs. Persistent microchimeric T cell clones were not detected, at a sensitivity of about 90 clones per million clonotypes. In the study, deep NGS was used to compare the TCR beta repertoires of mothers and children, and features distinguishing related mother-child pairs from unrelated individuals were sought. Mothers averaged about 37 +/- 4 years of age and children averaged about 10 +/- 4 years. After adapter ligation was performed with NEBNext reagents, the libraries were sequenced on an Illumina HiSeq 2000 with 100+100 nt paired-end reads. To prevent cross-contamination, the mother and child libraries were prepared one month apart and sequenced in separate runs. For each donor, somewhere between roughly 500,000 and 2,100,000 distinct TCR beta clonotypes were identified. Naive TCR beta clonotypes were estimated from low-frequency clonotypes matched to each donor's FACS-determined naive share, without sorting.

The specimen was blood. Recombination connected TRBV12-3 or TRBV12-4 to TRBJ2-4, with the D call perhaps TRBD1 or TRBD2, as 5 bases match in each case. This sequence originates from a boy younger than 18 in good health. The CDR3 corresponds to CASSLWQGDIQYF. Here is the DNA: TGTGCCAGCAGTTTATGGCAGGGAGACATTCAGTACTTC.